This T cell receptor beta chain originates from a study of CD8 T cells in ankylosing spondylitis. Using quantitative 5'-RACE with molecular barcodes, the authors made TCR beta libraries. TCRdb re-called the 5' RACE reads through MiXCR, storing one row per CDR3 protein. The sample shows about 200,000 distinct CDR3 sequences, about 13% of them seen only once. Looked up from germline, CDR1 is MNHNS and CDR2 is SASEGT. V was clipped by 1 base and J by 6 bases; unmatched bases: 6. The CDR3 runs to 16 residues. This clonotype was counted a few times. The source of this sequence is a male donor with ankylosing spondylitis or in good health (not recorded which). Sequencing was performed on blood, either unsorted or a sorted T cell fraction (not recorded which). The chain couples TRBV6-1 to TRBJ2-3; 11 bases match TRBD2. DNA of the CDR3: TGTGCCAGCAGTGAAGTAGCGGGAGGGGGCTGGGATACGCAGTATTTT. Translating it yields CASSEVAGGGWDTQYF.